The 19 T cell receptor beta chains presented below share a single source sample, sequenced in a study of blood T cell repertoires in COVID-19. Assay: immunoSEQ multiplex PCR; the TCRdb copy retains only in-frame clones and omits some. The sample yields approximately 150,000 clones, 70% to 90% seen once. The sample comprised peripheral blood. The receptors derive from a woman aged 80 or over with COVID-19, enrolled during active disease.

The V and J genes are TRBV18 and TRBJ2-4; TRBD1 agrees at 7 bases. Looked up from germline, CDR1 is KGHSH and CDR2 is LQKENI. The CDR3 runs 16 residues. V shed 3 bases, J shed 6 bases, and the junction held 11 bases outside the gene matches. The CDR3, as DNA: TGTGCCAGCTCACCTGCCAGCCCGGGACAGACAAACATTCAGTACTTC. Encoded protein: CASSPASPGQTNIQYF.

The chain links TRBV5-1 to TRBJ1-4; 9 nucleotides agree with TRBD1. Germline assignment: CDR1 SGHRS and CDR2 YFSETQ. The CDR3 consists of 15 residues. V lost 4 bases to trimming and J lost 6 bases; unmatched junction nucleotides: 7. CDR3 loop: CASSPSTGGHEKLFF. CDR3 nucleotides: TGCGCCAGCAGCCCTTCGACAGGGGGTCATGAAAAACTGTTTTTT.

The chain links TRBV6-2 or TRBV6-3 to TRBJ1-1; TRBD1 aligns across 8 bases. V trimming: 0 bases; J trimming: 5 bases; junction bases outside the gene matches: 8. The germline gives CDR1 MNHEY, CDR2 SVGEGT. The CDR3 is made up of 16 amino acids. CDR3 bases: TGTGCCAGCAGTTACTCACCGTGGCAGGGGGCGACTGAAGCTTTCTTT. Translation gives CASSYSPWQGATEAFF.

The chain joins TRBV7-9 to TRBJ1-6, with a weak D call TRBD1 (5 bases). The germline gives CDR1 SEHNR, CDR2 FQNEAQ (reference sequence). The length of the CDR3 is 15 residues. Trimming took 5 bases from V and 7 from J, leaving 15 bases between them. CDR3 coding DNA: TGTGCCAGCAGCCCCGGCGGGGGGAGCAATTCACCCCTCCACTTT. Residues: CASSPGGGSNSPLHF. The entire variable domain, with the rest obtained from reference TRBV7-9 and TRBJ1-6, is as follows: DTGVSQNPRHKITKRGQNVTFRCDPISEHNRLYWYRQTLGQGPEFLTYFQNEAQLEKSRLLSDRFSAERPKGSFSTLEIQRTEQGDSAMYLCASSPGGGSNSPLHFGNGTRLTVT.

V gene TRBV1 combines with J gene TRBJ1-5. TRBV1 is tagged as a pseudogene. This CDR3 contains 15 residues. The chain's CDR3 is CTSSQPWEHYQPQHF. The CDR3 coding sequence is TGCACCAGCAGCCAGCCTTGGGAGCACTATCAGCCCCAGCATTTT.

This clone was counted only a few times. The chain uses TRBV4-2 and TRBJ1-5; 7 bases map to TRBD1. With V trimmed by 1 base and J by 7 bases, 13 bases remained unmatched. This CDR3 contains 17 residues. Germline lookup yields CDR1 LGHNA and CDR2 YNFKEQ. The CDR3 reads CASSQVGQKVENQPQHF. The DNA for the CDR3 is TGTGCCAGCAGCCAAGTGGGACAGAAGGTCGAGAACCAGCCCCAGCATTTT.

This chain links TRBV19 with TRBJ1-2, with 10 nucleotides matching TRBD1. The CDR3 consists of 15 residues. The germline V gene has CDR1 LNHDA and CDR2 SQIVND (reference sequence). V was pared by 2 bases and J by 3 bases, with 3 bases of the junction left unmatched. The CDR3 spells CASSIRGQGYYGYTF. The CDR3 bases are TGTGCCAGTAGTATAAGGGGACAGGGGTACTATGGCTACACCTTC.

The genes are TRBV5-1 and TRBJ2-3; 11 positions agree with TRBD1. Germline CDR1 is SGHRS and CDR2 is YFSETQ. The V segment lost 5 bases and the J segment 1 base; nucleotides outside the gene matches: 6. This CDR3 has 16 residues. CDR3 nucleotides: TGCGCCAGCAGACGGACAGGGGGCTTGGGCACAGATACGCAGTATTTT. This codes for CASRRTGGLGTDTQYF. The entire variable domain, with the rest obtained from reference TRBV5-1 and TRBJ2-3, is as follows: KAGVTQTPRYLIKTRGQQVTLSCSPISGHRSVSWYQQTPGQGLQFLFEYFSETQRNKGNFPGRFSGRQFSNSRSEMNVSTLELGDSALYLCASRRTGGLGTDTQYFGPGTRLTVL.

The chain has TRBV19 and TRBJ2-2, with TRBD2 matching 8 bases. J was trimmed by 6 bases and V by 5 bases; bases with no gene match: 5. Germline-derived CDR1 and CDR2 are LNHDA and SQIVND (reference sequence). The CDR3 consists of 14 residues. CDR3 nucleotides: TGTGCCAGTAGTGTGACTAGCGAAGCCGGGGAGCTGTTTTTT. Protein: CASSVTSEAGELFF.

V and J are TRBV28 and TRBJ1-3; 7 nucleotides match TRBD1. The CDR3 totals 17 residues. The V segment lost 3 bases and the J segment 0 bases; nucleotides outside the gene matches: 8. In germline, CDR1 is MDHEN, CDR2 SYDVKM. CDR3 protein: CASSFRRGQRSGNTIYF. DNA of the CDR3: TGTGCCAGCAGTTTCCGAAGGGGGCAACGCTCTGGAAACACCATATATTTT.

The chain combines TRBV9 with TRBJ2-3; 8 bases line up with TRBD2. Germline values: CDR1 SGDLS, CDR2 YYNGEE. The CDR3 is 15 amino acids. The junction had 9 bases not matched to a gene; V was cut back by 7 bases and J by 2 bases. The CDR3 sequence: CASSRGGAVTDTQYF. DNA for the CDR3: TGTGCCAGCTCCCGGGGGGGGGCAGTCACAGATACGCAGTATTTT.

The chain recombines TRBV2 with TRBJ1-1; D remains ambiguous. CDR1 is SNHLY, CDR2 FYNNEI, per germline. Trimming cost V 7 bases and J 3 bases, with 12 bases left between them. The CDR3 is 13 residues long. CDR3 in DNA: TGTGCCAGCACTGTTATGCAGGACACTGAAGCTTTCTTT. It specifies CASTVMQDTEAFF.

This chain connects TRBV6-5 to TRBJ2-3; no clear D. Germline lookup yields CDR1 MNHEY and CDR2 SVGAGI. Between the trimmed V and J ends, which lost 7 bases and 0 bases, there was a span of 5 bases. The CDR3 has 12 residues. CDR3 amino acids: CASTPSTDTQYF. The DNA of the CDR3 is TGTGCCAGCACCCCTAGCACAGATACGCAGTATTTT.

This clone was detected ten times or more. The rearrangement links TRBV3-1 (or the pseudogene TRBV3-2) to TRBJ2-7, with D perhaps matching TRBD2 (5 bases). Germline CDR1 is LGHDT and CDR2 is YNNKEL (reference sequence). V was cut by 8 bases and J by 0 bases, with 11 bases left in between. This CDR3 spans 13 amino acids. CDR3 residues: CASSPGYSYEQYF. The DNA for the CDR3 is TGTGCCAGCTCCCCGGGGTACTCCTACGAGCAGTACTTC.

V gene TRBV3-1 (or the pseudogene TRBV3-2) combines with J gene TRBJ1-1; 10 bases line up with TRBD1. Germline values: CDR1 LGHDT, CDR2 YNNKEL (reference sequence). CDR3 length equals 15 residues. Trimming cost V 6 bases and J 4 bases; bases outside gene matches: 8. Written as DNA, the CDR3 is TGTGCCAGCAGTTTAGGGACAGGGGATCTCACTGAAGCTTTCTTT. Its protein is CASSLGTGDLTEAFF.

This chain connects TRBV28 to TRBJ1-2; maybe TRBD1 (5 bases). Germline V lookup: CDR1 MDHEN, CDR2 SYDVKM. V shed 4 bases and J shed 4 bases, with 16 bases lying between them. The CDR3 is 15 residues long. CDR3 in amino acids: CASSSSGVGGYGYTF. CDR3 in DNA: TGTGCCAGCAGTTCTTCAGGCGTGGGGGGCTATGGCTACACCTTC.

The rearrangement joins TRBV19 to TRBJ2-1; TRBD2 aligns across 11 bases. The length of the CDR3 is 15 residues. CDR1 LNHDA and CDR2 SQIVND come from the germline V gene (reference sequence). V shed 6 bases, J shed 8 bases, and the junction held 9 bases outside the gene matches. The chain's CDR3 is CASSFTSGSLDEQFF. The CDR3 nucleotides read TGTGCCAGTAGCTTCACTAGCGGGAGTCTCGATGAGCAGTTCTTC.

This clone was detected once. In nucleotides, the CDR3 is TGCAGCGTTGGGGACAGCATTGAAAAACTGTTTTTT. Its protein product is CSVGDSIEKLFF. The chain couples TRBV29-1 to TRBJ1-4, with 7 bases fitting TRBD1. The CDR3 consists of 12 residues. V lost 4 bases, J lost 7 bases, and 3 bases stayed unmatched. The V gene's germline CDR1 is SQVTM and CDR2 ANQGSEA.

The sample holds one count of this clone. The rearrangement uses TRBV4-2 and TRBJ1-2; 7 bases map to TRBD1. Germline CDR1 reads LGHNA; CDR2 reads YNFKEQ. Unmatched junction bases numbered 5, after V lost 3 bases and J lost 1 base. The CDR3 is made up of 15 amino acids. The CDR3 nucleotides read TGTGCCAGCAGCCATGGGACAGATGATAACTATGGCTACACCTTC. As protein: CASSHGTDDNYGYTF.